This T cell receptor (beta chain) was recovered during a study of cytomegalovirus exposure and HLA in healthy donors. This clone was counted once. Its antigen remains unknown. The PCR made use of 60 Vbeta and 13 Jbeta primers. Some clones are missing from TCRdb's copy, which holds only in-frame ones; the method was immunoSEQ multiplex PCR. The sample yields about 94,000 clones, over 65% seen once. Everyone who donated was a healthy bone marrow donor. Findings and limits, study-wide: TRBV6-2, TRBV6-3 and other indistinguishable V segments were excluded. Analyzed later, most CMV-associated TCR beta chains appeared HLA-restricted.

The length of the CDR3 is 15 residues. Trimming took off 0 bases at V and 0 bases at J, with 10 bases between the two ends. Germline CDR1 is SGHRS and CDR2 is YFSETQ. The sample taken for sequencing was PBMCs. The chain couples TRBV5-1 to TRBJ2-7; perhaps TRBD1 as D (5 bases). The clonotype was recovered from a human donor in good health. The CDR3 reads CASSLAGHSSYEQYF. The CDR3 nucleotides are TGCGCCAGCAGCTTGGCTGGACATAGCTCCTACGAGCAGTACTTC. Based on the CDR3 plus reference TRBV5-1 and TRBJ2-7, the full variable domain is KAGVTQTPRYLIKTRGQQVTLSCSPISGHRSVSWYQQTPGQGLQFLFEYFSETQRNKGNFPGRFSGRQFSNSRSEMNVSTLELGDSALYLCASSLAGHSSYEQYFGPGTRLTVT.